This T cell receptor (beta chain) emerged from a study of cytomegalovirus exposure and HLA in healthy donors. Study information: Samples from HLA-typed donors yielded some 85 million unique TCRs in an early data release.

Notes on the study in general: Earlier results showed most TCR beta V segments being productive about 90% or about 30% of the time.

In regard to this clone: Antigen: not known.

Amplification used 60 Vbeta primers and 13 Jbeta primers. Sequenced by immunoSEQ multiplex PCR; TCRdb stores in-frame clones only, minus some. The data show roughly 120,000 clones, approximately 74% seen once. Germline V gives CDR1 MRHNA, CDR2 SNTAGT. There are 14 residues in the CDR3. V lost 7 bases and J 0 bases, leaving 9 bases between the germline ends. This receptor was obtained from a woman aged 40-49 years in good health and CMV-seropositive. V is TRBV6-4 and J is TRBJ2-2; D not resolved. The sample was PBMCs. CDR3 sequence reads: CASKPSANTGELFF. For the CDR3, the DNA is TGTGCCAGCAAGCCCAGCGCGAACACCGGGGAGCTGTTTTTT.